This T cell receptor beta chain was sequenced in a study of PD-1 blockade in classical Hodgkin lymphoma. Some clones are missing from TCRdb's copy, which holds only in-frame ones; the method was immunoSEQ multiplex PCR. The data show around 50,000 clones, 90% seen once. As to this clone: Its antigen is not identified.

Time point meaning: cycle 4 day 1 (C4D1), after 6 weeks of nivolumab. With no exception, relapse followed autologous stem cell transplantation in all patients, and brentuximab vedotin exposure varied. Study findings and constraints: Individuals initiating nivolumab under 1 year after ASCT were excluded. Causes of the repertoire differences remain undefined, possibly disease activity or prior therapy.

Sequences were derived from peripheral blood mononuclear cells (PBMCs), sampled before the fourth cycle of nivolumab. The receptor was isolated from a human donor with classical Hodgkin lymphoma.

The CDR3 DNA reads TGTGCCAGCAGTGCTATCCAATCTAGCGGGAGTGGAAGCAATGAGCAGTTCTTC. Translation: CASSAIQSSGSGSNEQFF. The chain carries TRBV6-1 and TRBJ2-1, with 10 positions matching TRBD2. With V trimmed by 4 bases and J by 6 bases, 15 bases remained unmatched. The CDR3 has 18 residues. CDR1 MNHNS and CDR2 SASEGT come from the germline V gene.